These T cell receptor beta chains were read from a single sample in a study of CD8 T cells in ankylosing spondylitis. TCRdb re-called the 5' RACE reads with MiXCR, one entry per CDR3 protein. The repertoire holds about 700,000 distinct CDR3 sequences, with around a fifth as singletons. Source material: blood, either unsorted or a sorted T cell fraction (not recorded which). These receptor sequences come from a male donor with ankylosing spondylitis. CDR3s include the opening cysteine and the closing phenylalanine or tryptophan. A D gene is named only where the DNA matches it firmly. The size entry is marked missing in some rows and otherwise reads once, few, many or a size class.

cdr3_length clone_size j_call d_call v_call cdr3_nt cdr3_aa
18 . TRBJ1-5 . TRBV6-1 TGTGCCAGCAGTGAAGCGATCGCAGTAGTCTATAGCAATCAGCCCCAGCATTTT CASSEAIAVVYSNQPQHF
17 few TRBJ2-3 TRBD2 TRBV20-1 TGCAGTGCTGGAGGTAGCGGGCTGCTACAAAGCACAGATACGCAGTATTTT CSAGGSGLLQSTDTQYF
15 . TRBJ1-1 . TRBV7-6 TGTGCCAGCAGCTTAGGGGTTGAAACGGATACTGAAGCTTTCTTT CASSLGVETDTEAFF
15 few TRBJ2-4 TRBD1 TRBV7-9 TGTGCCAGCAGCTTAGTTCAGGGGGCCCAAAACATTCAGTACTTC CASSLVQGAQNIQYF
15 few TRBJ2-2 . TRBV6-1 TGTGCCAGCAGACTGACAGGCCTCAACACCGGGGAGCTGTTTTTT CASRLTGLNTGELFF
13 . TRBJ1-1 . TRBV5-1 TGCGCCAGCAGCTTAAGCAGGGTCTCTGAAGCTTTCTTT CASSLSRVSEAFF
17 . TRBJ1-1 . TRBV5-1 TGCGCCAGCAGCCCCACGGACGGAGCACTGGCGAACACTGAAGCTTTCTTT CASSPTDGALANTEAFF
14 few TRBJ2-1 . TRBV11-2 TGTGCCAGCAGCTCAGGGCCTCAGGAGAATGAGCAGTTCTTC CASSSGPQENEQFF
12 . TRBJ2-7 . TRBV28 TGTGCCAGCGCCCGGGCCCCCCTCGAGCAGTACTTC CASARAPLEQYF
16 . TRBJ2-3 TRBD2 TRBV20-1 TGCAGTGCTCCCAGGACTAGCGGGGTATCTTCAGATACGCAGTATTTT CSAPRTSGVSSDTQYF
15 few TRBJ2-7 . TRBV14 TGTGCCAGCAGCCAACCAAAGACAGGAGTGTACGAGCAGTACTTC CASSQPKTGVYEQYF
17 . TRBJ2-7 TRBD1 TRBV20-1 TGCAGTGCTAGAGGCCCCCTCCGGACAGGTGGCTCCTACGAGCAGTACTTC CSARGPLRTGGSYEQYF
15 . TRBJ2-7 TRBD1 TRBV28 TGTGCCAGCAGTACAAGGGACAGGGGGTTGAACGAGCAGTACTTC CASSTRDRGLNEQYF
15 . TRBJ2-3 . TRBV10-3 TGTGCCATCAGTGCGAGCGGAGAGAGCACAGATACGCAGTATTTT CAISASGESTDTQYF
14 . TRBJ2-7 TRBD1 TRBV20-1 TGCAGTGCTAGTCCGGGACAGGGGTTGGGGGAGCAGTACTTC CSASPGQGLGEQYF
15 . TRBJ1-4 TRBD1 TRBV28 TGTGCCAGCAGTCCCACAGGGGGGGGTAATGAGAAACTGTTTTTT CASSPTGGGNEKLFF
16 . TRBJ2-1 TRBD2 TRBV4-3 TGCGCCAGCAGCCAAGGACTAGCGGGAGGTGGGCATGAGCAGTTCTTC CASSQGLAGGGHEQFF
16 many TRBJ2-2 TRBD2 TRBV7-8 TGTGCCAGCAGCTTAAAGCGGGAGTTCGGCACCGGGGAGCTGTTTTTT CASSLKREFGTGELFF
13 . TRBJ2-5 . TRBV20-1 TGCAGTGTAGTACAGGGATTTCAAGAGACCCAGTACTTC CSVVQGFQETQYF
15 . TRBJ2-4 TRBD2 TRBV2 TGTGCCAGCGCTGGACTAGCGGGGGATAAAAACATTCAGTACTTC CASAGLAGDKNIQYF
15 . TRBJ1-1 . TRBV15 TGTGCCACCAGCACCCTACAGGGACTGAACACTGAAGCTTTCTTT CATSTLQGLNTEAFF
18 many TRBJ2-1 . TRBV15 TGTGCCACCAGCAGAGTCCCTCCCGGGGGGCTTTCCTACAATGAGCAGTTCTTC CATSRVPPGGLSYNEQFF
14 . TRBJ2-3 TRBD2 TRBV29-1 TGCAGCGTTGAACTAGCGGGAGTTGAGGATACGCAGTATTTT CSVELAGVEDTQYF
16 few TRBJ1-1 TRBD1 TRBV12-3/TRBV12-4 TGTGCCAGCAGTTTTGACAGGGGGCTCAGTCACACTGAAGCTTTCTTT CASSFDRGLSHTEAFF
15 . TRBJ1-5 . TRBV28 TGTGCCAGCAGTCCTCTACAGGGATTCAATCAGCCCCAGCATTTT CASSPLQGFNQPQHF
14 . TRBJ2-7 . TRBV5-4 TGTGCCAGCAGCCACGGACTACCTGCCAACGAGCAGTACTTC CASSHGLPANEQYF
14 . TRBJ2-1 . TRBV20-1 TGCAGTTCGCCGGGGACTTCTGCTTGGAGTGAGCAGTTCTTC CSSPGTSAWSEQFF
15 . TRBJ1-3 . TRBV5-6 TGTGCCAGCAGCTCCCGAGGGAAGTCTGGAAACACCATATATTTT CASSSRGKSGNTIYF
17 few TRBJ2-3 TRBD1 TRBV7-9 TGTGCCAGCAGCCCCTCCTCCGGGACAGGGGGCACAGATACGCAGTATTTT CASSPSSGTGGTDTQYF
15 few TRBJ1-5 . TRBV12-3/TRBV12-4 TGTGCCAGCAAATTGGGAGGGGTGAGCAATCAGCCCCAGCATTTT CASKLGGVSNQPQHF
14 . TRBJ2-5 . TRBV7-9 TGTGCCAGCAGCTTAGCGTCGTTGTTGGAGACCCAGTACTTC CASSLASLLETQYF
15 few TRBJ2-5 TRBD1 TRBV7-7 TGTGCTAGCGGACGTAAACAGGGGGCTTTAGAGACCCAGTACTTC CASGRKQGALETQYF
14 . TRBJ2-3 . TRBV10-3 TGTGCCGCAGGGGGGACACACAGCACAGATACGCAGTATTTT CAAGGTHSTDTQYF
15 many TRBJ1-1 . TRBV12-3/TRBV12-4 TGTGCCAGCAGTTCGCAAGGGGGTGCACAAGCTGAAGCTTTCTTT CASSSQGGAQAEAFF
14 few TRBJ2-7 . TRBV20-1 TGCAGTGCTAGCCCACCCAGAATTGGCTACGAGCAGTACTTC CSASPPRIGYEQYF
14 . TRBJ2-5 . TRBV27 TGTGCCAGCAGTTTTGACAGAACTCAAGAGACCCAGTACTTC CASSFDRTQETQYF
13 few TRBJ2-7 . TRBV29-1 TGCAGCGTTATGACGAGTGTCTCCTACGAGCAGTACTTC CSVMTSVSYEQYF
13 . TRBJ2-1 . TRBV11-3 TGTGCCAGCAGCAACATAGGAGGCAATGAGCAGTTCTTC CASSNIGGNEQFF
14 few TRBJ1-4 . TRBV4-1 TGCGCCAGCAGCCAAGAGGACGAACCCGAAAAACTGTTTTTT CASSQEDEPEKLFF
15 . TRBJ2-3 . TRBV18 TGTGCCAGCTCGGCCCGCCGGACTAGCACAGATACGCAGTATTTT CASSARRTSTDTQYF
13 many TRBJ2-7 . TRBV18 TGTGCCAGCTCACCGTCAGGACCCTACGAGCAGTACTTC CASSPSGPYEQYF
14 few TRBJ1-4 . TRBV9 TGTGCCAGCAGCTCCCGACAAGGCTCAGGGAAACTGTTTTTT CASSSRQGSGKLFF
14 many TRBJ2-3 . TRBV5-1 TGCGCCAGCAGCTCGGGACTGAGCACAGATACGCAGTATTTT CASSSGLSTDTQYF
14 many TRBJ2-7 . TRBV21-1 TGTGCCAGCAGCAAAGGGGTCTACTCCTACGAGCAGTACTTC CASSKGVYSYEQYF
14 few TRBJ2-7 . TRBV6-5 TGTGCCAGCAGTACTTTACAGGGTTGGAACGAGCAGTACTTC CASSTLQGWNEQYF
14 few TRBJ2-7 TRBD1 TRBV12-3/TRBV12-4 TGTGCCAGCACCCTGGCGCAGGGGGCGAGAGAGCAGTACTTC CASTLAQGAREQYF
14 few TRBJ1-4 . TRBV7-9 TGTGCCAGCAGCCAGGACCTCCTTAGAGAAAAACTGTTTTTT CASSQDLLREKLFF
13 few TRBJ2-7 . TRBV30 TGTGCCTGGAGTGTTGGCAGGGGAGGCGAGCAGTACTTC CAWSVGRGGEQYF